These 7 T cell receptor beta chains were all obtained from the same sample, sequenced in a study of T cell changes during pregnancy in multiple sclerosis (dated by TCRdb to about 2019). The method behind the library was the immunoSEQ multiplex PCR assay. The immuneACCESS repertoire file appears here via TCRdb, limited to in-frame rearrangements. These files lack a portion of the clones; in checked studies, under half of the deficit traces to unresolved V genes, and the cause of the others is not known. Counted in this sample were approximately 41,000 clones; approximately 94% of them appeared once. The leading ten clones occupy approximately 0.42% of the sample. The input for sequencing was CD4+ T cells from peripheral blood mononuclear cells, taken in the second trimester of pregnancy. The receptors were gathered from a female donor with multiple sclerosis, enrolled in a pregnancy study.

The gene calls are TRBV9 and TRBJ1-1; D possibly corresponds to TRBD1 (6 bases). The CDR3 sequence is 13 residues long. Trimming pared 3 bases from V and 6 bases from J, leaving 12 bases between. Germline assignment: CDR1 SGDLS and CDR2 YYNGEE. Written as DNA, the CDR3 is TGTGCCAGCAGCGCAAGGGGGAGGGCTGAAGCTTTCTTT. It yields the protein CASSARGRAEAFF.

The V call is TRBV6-6, the J call TRBJ2-7, with D hard to call. The germline V and J ends were trimmed by 2 bases and 6 bases, with 8 bases remaining between them. This CDR3 is built from 12 residues. Germline CDR1 is MNHNY and CDR2 is SVGAGI (reference sequence). The CDR3 nucleotides are TGTGCCAGCAGTTACAGTCCGAGCGAGCAGTACTTC. Protein: CASSYSPSEQYF.

The V call is TRBV9, the J call TRBJ2-1; 7 bases fit TRBD2. Germline-derived CDR1 and CDR2 are SGDLS and YYNGEE. This CDR3 has 16 residues. The V segment lost 2 bases and the J segment 0 bases; nucleotides outside the gene matches: 5. The CDR3 region has the DNA TGTGCCAGCAGCGTTCGTGCGGGAGCCTCCTACAATGAGCAGTTCTTC. Amino acid sequence: CASSVRAGASYNEQFF. The full variable domain, completed using reference TRBV9 and TRBJ2-1, is DSGVTQTPKHLITATGQRVTLRCSPRSGDLSVYWYQQSLDQGLQFLIQYYNGEERAKGNILERFSAQQFPDLHSELNLSSLELGDSALYFCASSVRAGASYNEQFFGPGTRLTVL.

This clone was detected once. The gene calls are TRBV11-2 and TRBJ2-1; the match to TRBD2 covers 8 bases. This CDR3 comprises 16 residues. Germline CDR1 SGHAT, CDR2 FQNNGV. V gave up 5 bases and J gave up 7 bases; unmatched junction bases: 13. CDR3 protein: CASSPNSGAGGNEQFF. The CDR3 DNA reads as TGTGCCAGCAGCCCCAATAGCGGGGCCGGGGGAAATGAGCAGTTCTTC.

J is TRBJ1-2 and V is TRBV2; D might be TRBD1 (5 bases). Germline CDR1 SNHLY, CDR2 FYNNEI. CDR3 length: 15 amino acids. V shed 0 bases and J shed 8 bases, with 16 bases lying between them. CDR3 nucleotide sequence: TGTGCCAGCAGTGAAGCGGAAAGGGGTTGGTGGGGCTACACCTTC. Its translation: CASSEAERGWWGYTF.

This sequence joins TRBV19 and TRBJ2-7; 9 nucleotides match TRBD1. This CDR3 has 13 amino acids. The germline gives CDR1 LNHDA, CDR2 SQIVND (reference sequence). The junction had 8 bases not matched to a gene; V was cut back by 4 bases and J by 10 bases. CDR3 coding DNA: TGTGCCAGTAGTAGCGGACAGGGGCCTTCCCAGTACTTC. It codes for CASSSGQGPSQYF.

J is TRBJ1-2 and V is TRBV18; maybe TRBD1 (5 bases). This CDR3 has 14 amino acids. V was cut by 6 bases and J by 2 bases, with 13 bases left in between. The V gene's germline CDR1 is KGHSH and CDR2 LQKENI. CDR3 nucleotide sequence: TGTGCCAGCTCCCCCGCAAAGGGGAACTATGGCTACACCTTC. Translation: CASSPAKGNYGYTF.